This T cell receptor beta chain was found in a study of identifying expanded T cells in peripheral blood. The CDR3 extends over 14 amino acids. The ends lost 3 bases at V and 8 bases at J; junction bases unmatched: 8. From germline, CDR1 is SGHDT and CDR2 YYEEEE. The repertoire was sequenced with immunoSEQ multiplex PCR; TCRdb's copy has only in-frame clones and lacks some. The sample carries 70,000 to 95,000 clones, about 90% recorded once. The rearrangement joins TRBV5-6 to TRBJ1-2; 9 nucleotides line up with TRBD1. The sequenced sample was blood. The source of this sequence is a person aged 18 to 75 in good health. The CDR3 nucleotides are TGTGCCAGCAGCTCTGGACAGGGGATGGGGGGCTACACCTTC. As protein: CASSSGQGMGGYTF.